These 18 T cell receptor beta chains were sequenced from one sample in a study of blood T cell repertoires in COVID-19. Profiling relied on immunoSEQ multiplex PCR, and the TCRdb table lists in-frame clones only, not all of them. The sample lists around 130,000 clones, about 86% occurring once. The sequencing input was PBMCs or T cells enriched from blood (not recorded which). Source of these receptors: a middle-aged man with acute COVID-19.

The DNA for the CDR3 is TGTGCCAGCAGGGGGAAACAGGTTACTGGGGCCAACGTCCTGACTTTC. It is translated as CASRGKQVTGANVLTF. The V and J genes are TRBV27 and TRBJ2-6, with D maybe TRBD1 (5 bases). V was trimmed by 6 bases and J by 2 bases, leaving 14 bases between them. Germline V gene data show CDR1 as MNHEY and CDR2 as SMNVEV (reference sequence). The CDR3 is 16 amino acids.

V is TRBV19 and J is TRBJ1-2, with TRBD1 identical over 8 bases. The CDR3 is made up of 11 amino acids. Trimming removed 11 bases from V and 7 bases from J; junction bases left unmatched: 6. Germline lookup yields CDR1 LNHDA and CDR2 SQIVND (reference sequence). The CDR3 sequence is CAAQGEVGYTF. CDR3 nucleotides: TGTGCCGCACAGGGGGAAGTTGGCTACACCTTC. The full variable domain, completed using reference TRBV19 and TRBJ1-2, is DGGITQSPKYLFRKEGQNVTLSCEQNLNHDAMYWYRQDPGQGLRLIYYSQIVNDFQKGDIAEGYSVSREKKESFPLTVTSAQKNPTAFYLCAAQGEVGYTFGSGTRLTVV.

The J gene is TRBJ1-3, the V gene TRBV5-1; 8 nucleotides match TRBD1. Germline CDR1 and CDR2: SGHRS and YFSETQ. The CDR3 has 16 residues. J gave up 4 bases and V 5 bases, and 11 bases lay outside the gene matches. The CDR3 sequence: CASSGGQGVGGNTIYF. For the CDR3, the DNA is TGCGCCAGCAGTGGTGGACAGGGAGTGGGCGGAAACACCATATATTTT.

This clone came up once. The chain combines TRBV14 with TRBJ2-7, with D possibly TRBD1 on 6 matching bases. The CDR3 runs 14 residues. Germline assignment: CDR1 SGHDN and CDR2 FVKESK. The V gene lost 4 bases and the J gene lost 6 bases, with 16 bases spanning the gap. For the CDR3, the DNA is TGTGCCAGCAGCCCTCGATTCCTAGGGGGCGAGCAGTACTTC. It is translated as CASSPRFLGGEQYF.

A word on this clone: Distinct nucleotide sequences in the sample also encode this CDR3. In DNA, the CDR3 is TGTGCCAGCAGCTTGGGTCTTGAAGCTTTCTTT. Its translation: CASSLGLEAFF. The rearrangement links TRBV5-6 to TRBJ1-1; D is unclear. The ends were cut back, 0 bases at V and 7 bases at J, with 4 bases in the middle. CDR3 size: 11 residues. Germline-derived CDR1 and CDR2 are SGHDT and YYEEEE. Looking up the rest from reference TRBV5-6 and TRBJ1-1 gives the full variable domain: DAGVTQSPTHLIKTRGQQVTLRCSPKSGHDTVSWYQQALGQGPQFIFQYYEEEERQRGNFPDRFSGHQFPNYSSELNVNALLLGDSALYLCASSLGLEAFFGQGTRLTVV.

The J gene is TRBJ1-6, the V gene TRBV6-5; 10 bases line up with TRBD1. The ends lost 4 bases at V and 10 bases at J; junction bases unmatched: 7. Germline lookup yields CDR1 MNHEY and CDR2 SVGAGI. The CDR3 spans 15 residues. As DNA, the CDR3 is TGTGCCAGCAGTTCGGGGGACAGGGGAAGGTCACCCCTCCACTTT. It encodes CASSSGDRGRSPLHF.

This chain links TRBV9 with TRBJ2-5, with D perhaps TRBD1 (6 bases). The CDR3 runs to 15 residues. The germline V gene has CDR1 SGDLS and CDR2 YYNGEE. V was trimmed by 0 bases and J by 3 bases, leaving 12 bases between them. CDR3 DNA sequence: TGTGCCAGCAGCGTAGGAGGAACAGGGAAAGAGACCCAGTACTTC. Translating gives CASSVGGTGKETQYF.

The chain has TRBV2 and TRBJ1-1; D gene ambiguous. Looked up from germline, CDR1 is SNHLY and CDR2 is FYNNEI. This CDR3 is 12 amino acids long. Trimming left V 4 bases short and J 3 bases short, with 6 bases between. This CDR3 reads CASSAGYTEAFF. The DNA for the CDR3 is TGTGCCAGCAGTGCGGGATACACTGAAGCTTTCTTT.

The rearrangement uses TRBV7-2 and TRBJ1-2; D possibly corresponds to TRBD1 (6 bases). V was shortened by 5 bases and J by 5 bases, with 15 bases between the two germline ends. There are 14 residues in the CDR3. Per germline, CDR1 SGHTA and CDR2 FQGNSA. CDR3 residues: CASSQWDTSYGYTF. In nucleotides, the CDR3 is TGTGCCAGCAGCCAATGGGACACCTCTTATGGCTACACCTTC.

The J gene is TRBJ2-1, the V gene TRBV27; D remains ambiguous. From germline, CDR1 is MNHEY and CDR2 SMNVEV (reference sequence). This CDR3 is 15 amino acids long. V was cut by 5 bases and J by 4 bases, with 15 bases left in between. In DNA form, the CDR3 reads TGTGCCAGCAGTCCAGTAGCTTATGGGTACAATGAGCAGTTCTTC. This translates into CASSPVAYGYNEQFF.

V is TRBV11-1 and J is TRBJ2-7, with D perhaps TRBD2 (6 bases). Germline V gene lookup returns CDR1 SGHAT and CDR2 FQDESV (reference sequence). The length of the CDR3 is 13 residues. V lost 2 bases and J 6 bases, leaving 11 bases between the germline ends. In DNA, the CDR3 is TGTGCCAGCAGCTTATTGGAGGGCTCCGAGCAGTACTTC. Its translation is CASSLLEGSEQYF. Using reference TRBV11-1 and TRBJ2-7 for the parts outside the CDR3, the full variable domain is EAEVAQSPRYKITEKSQAVAFWCDPISGHATLYWYRQILGQGPELLVQFQDESVVDDSQLPKDRFSAERLKGVDSTLKIQPAELGDSAMYLCASSLLEGSEQYFGPGTRLTVT.

CDR3 sequence: CASSQTGARPKNIQYF. As DNA, the CDR3 is TGTGCCAGCAGCCAGACAGGGGCGCGTCCCAAAAACATTCAGTACTTC. V gene TRBV3-1 (or the pseudogene TRBV3-2) combines with J gene TRBJ2-4; 8 nucleotides align to TRBD1. Per the germline V gene, CDR1 is LGHDT and CDR2 is YNNKEL (reference sequence). The CDR3 runs to 16 residues. V trimming: 3 bases; J trimming: 2 bases; junction bases outside the gene matches: 6.

The J gene is TRBJ2-7, the V gene TRBV7-2; the match to TRBD1 covers 8 bases. Trimming cost V 5 bases and J 7 bases; bases outside gene matches: 10. This CDR3 contains 14 residues. CDR1 is SGHTA and CDR2 is FQGNSA in the germline V gene. The CDR3 DNA reads TGTGCCAGCAGCAATCCCCAGGGGGCGGGGGAGCAGTACTTC. Translating gives CASSNPQGAGEQYF.

The chain couples TRBV28 to TRBJ2-7; 8 bases line up with TRBD2. The V gene's germline CDR1 is MDHEN and CDR2 SYDVKM. This CDR3 is built from 13 residues. V dropped 10 bases and J dropped 2; count of bases not matched to a gene: 7. The CDR3 DNA reads as TGTGCCACCTTGACTAGCGCTCCCTACGAGCAGTACTTC. Protein sequence: CATLTSAPYEQYF.

V usage is TRBV25-1 and J usage is TRBJ1-6, with D perhaps TRBD1 (6 bases). Germline V lookup: CDR1 MGHDK, CDR2 SYGVNS. This CDR3 is 11 amino acids long. The ends were cut back, 7 bases at V and 14 bases at J, with 12 bases in the middle. The CDR3 coding sequence is TGTGCCAGCACCTCGACAGGAGCCCTCCACTTT. Translating gives CASTSTGALHF.

This clone was recorded only once. The rearrangement joins TRBV9 to TRBJ2-3, with TRBD2 matching over 7 bases. The CDR3 extends over 16 amino acids. Looked up from germline, CDR1 is SGDLS and CDR2 is YYNGEE. J gave up 3 bases and V 0 bases, and 7 bases lay outside the gene matches. In DNA, the CDR3 is TGTGCCAGCAGCGTAGCGGGCGGGAGAGGTACAGATACGCAGTATTTT. Translating gives CASSVAGGRGTDTQYF. Looking up the rest from reference TRBV9 and TRBJ2-3 gives the full variable domain: DSGVTQTPKHLITATGQRVTLRCSPRSGDLSVYWYQQSLDQGLQFLIQYYNGEERAKGNILERFSAQQFPDLHSELNLSSLELGDSALYFCASSVAGGRGTDTQYFGPGTRLTVL.

The chain links TRBV18 to TRBJ2-3; a possible D gene is TRBD1 (6 bases). The CDR3 contains 15 residues. The V end was cut by 6 bases, the J end by 0 bases, with 13 bases between. Germline CDR1 reads KGHSH; CDR2 reads LQKENI. The CDR3 protein is CASSHGQPSTDTQYF. The DNA for the CDR3 is TGTGCCAGCTCCCATGGACAGCCTAGCACAGATACGCAGTATTTT.

This chain's CDR3 is CASRRDRGLYEQYF. The DNA of the CDR3 is TGTGCCAGCAGACGGGACAGGGGGCTTTACGAGCAGTACTTC. The chain combines TRBV6-5 with TRBJ2-7; TRBD1 matches at 12 bases. From germline, CDR1 is MNHEY and CDR2 SVGAGI. This CDR3 contains 14 residues. V lost 6 bases to trimming and J lost 4 bases; unmatched junction nucleotides: 4.